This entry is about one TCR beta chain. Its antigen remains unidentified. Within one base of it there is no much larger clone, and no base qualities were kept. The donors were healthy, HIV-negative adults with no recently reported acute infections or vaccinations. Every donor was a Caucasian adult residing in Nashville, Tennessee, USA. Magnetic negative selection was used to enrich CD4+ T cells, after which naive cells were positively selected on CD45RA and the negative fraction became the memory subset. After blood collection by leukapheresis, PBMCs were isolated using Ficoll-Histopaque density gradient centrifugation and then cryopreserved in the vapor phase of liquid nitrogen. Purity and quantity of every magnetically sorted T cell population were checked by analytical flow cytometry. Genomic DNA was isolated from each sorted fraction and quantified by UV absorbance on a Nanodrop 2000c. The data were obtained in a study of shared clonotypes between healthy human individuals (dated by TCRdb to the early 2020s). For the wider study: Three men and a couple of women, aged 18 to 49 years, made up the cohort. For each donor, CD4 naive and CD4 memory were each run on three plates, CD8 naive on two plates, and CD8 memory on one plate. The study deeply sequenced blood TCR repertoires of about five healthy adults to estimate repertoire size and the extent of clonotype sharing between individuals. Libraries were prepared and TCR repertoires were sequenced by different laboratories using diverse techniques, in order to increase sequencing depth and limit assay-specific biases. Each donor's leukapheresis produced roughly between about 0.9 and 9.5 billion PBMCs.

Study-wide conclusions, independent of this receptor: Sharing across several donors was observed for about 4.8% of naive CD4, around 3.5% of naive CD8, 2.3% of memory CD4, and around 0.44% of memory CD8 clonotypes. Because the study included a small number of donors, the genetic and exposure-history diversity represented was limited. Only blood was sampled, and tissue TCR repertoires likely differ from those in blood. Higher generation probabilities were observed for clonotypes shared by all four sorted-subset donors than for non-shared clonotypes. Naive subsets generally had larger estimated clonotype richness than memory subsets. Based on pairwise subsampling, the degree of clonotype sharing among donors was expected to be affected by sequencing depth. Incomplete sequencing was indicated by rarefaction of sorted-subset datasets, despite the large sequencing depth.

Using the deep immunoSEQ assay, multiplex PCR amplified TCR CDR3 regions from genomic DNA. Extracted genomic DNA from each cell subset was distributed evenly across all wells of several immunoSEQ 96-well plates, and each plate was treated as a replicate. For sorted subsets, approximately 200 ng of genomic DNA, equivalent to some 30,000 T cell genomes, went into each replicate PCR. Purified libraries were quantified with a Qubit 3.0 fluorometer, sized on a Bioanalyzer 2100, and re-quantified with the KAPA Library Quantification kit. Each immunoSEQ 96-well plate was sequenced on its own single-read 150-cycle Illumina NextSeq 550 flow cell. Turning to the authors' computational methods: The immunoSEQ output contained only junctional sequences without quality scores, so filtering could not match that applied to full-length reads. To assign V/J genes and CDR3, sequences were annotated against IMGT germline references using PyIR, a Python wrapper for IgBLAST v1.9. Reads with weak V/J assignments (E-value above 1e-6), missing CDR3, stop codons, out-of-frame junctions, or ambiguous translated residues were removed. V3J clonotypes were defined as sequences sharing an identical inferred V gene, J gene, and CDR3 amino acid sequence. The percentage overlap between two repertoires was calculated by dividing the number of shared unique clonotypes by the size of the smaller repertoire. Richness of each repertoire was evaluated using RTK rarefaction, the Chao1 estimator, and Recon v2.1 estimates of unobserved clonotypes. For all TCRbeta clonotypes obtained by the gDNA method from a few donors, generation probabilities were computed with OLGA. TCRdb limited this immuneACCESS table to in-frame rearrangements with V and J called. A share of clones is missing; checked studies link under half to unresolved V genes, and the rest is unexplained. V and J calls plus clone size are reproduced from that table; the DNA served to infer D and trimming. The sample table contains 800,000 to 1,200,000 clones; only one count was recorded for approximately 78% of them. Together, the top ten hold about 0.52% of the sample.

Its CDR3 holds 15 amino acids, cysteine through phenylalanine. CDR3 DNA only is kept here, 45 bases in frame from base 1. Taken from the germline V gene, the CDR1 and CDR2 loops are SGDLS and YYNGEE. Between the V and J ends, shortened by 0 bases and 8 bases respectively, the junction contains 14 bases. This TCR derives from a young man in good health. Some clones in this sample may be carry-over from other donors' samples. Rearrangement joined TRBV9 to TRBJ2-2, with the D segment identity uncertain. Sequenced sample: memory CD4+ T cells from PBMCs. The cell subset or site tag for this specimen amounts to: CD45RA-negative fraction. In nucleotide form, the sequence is TGTGCCAGCAGCGTAGGGGCGGTTTCGGGTGGGGAGCTGTTTTTT. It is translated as CASSVGAVSGGELFF.